This T cell receptor beta chain is from a study of T cell repertoires in aging, cancer and after chemotherapy. Study-level points and caveats: Untreated cancer patients had significantly lower blood TCR diversity than age-matched healthy donors. The repertoire data cannot show anything about immunological memory following chemotherapy. Median generation probability rose over the chemotherapy interval in each cancer cohort, suggesting rebound thymic output. In cancer patients, declining TCR diversity with age involved lost richness and lost evenness.

In germline, CDR1 is LNHDA, CDR2 SQIVND (reference sequence). V was trimmed by 4 bases and J by 3 bases, leaving 18 bases between them. The CDR3 covers 16 residues. Rearranged V-D-J TRB sequences were amplified with a mixed TRB-A/B primer pool. Using its own MiXCR run on the multiplex PCR reads, TCRdb lists one record per CDR3 protein. The sample holds under 12,000 distinct CDR3 sequences, roughly 45% seen once. TCR beta rearrangements were amplified from peripheral blood genomic DNA. Details on this clonotype: Its antigen is not known.

The chain carries TRBV19 and TRBJ1-2, with a tentative D call TRBD1 (6 bases). Sequences were obtained from blood. This receptor was taken from a human donor in good health. The CDR3 DNA follows: TGTGCCAGTAGTAACCTCAGGGGTGTAAAGGACTATGGCTACACCTTC. Translating it yields CASSNLRGVKDYGYTF.